This T cell receptor (beta chain) was profiled in a study of response to subunit inactivated influenza vaccine. Study-wide results and limits: Authors suggested that a seasonal influenza vaccination recruits few new T cells each time.

TCRdb re-called the RT-PCR reads with MiXCR, one entry per CDR3 protein. Here the sample spans about 780,000 distinct CDR3 sequences, under 20% being singletons. The V end was cut by 7 bases, the J end by 4 bases, with 19 bases between. The CDR3 totals 14 residues. Germline V gene lookup returns CDR1 SQVTM and CDR2 ANQGSEA. This clonotype was counted a few times. Antigen unknown. The sequence was obtained from a man between 45 and 60 years old who received an inactivated influenza vaccine. The source was PBMCs from blood, collected 4 to 6 days after vaccination. The gene calls are TRBV29-1 and TRBJ1-1; tentative D call: TRBD1 (6 bases). The CDR3: CSAPSGGLPTEAFF. CDR3 in DNA: TGCAGCGCCCCAAGCGGGGGGCTGCCCACTGAAGCTTTCTTT.